These 25 T cell receptor beta chains were sequenced from one sample in a study of blood T cell repertoires in COVID-19. TCRdb's copy holds only in-frame clones and misses some; the assay was immunoSEQ multiplex PCR. The sample holds about 250,000 clones, roughly 84% seen once. The sequenced sample consisted of PBMCs or T cells enriched from blood (not recorded which). These receptor sequences come from a man aged 50-60 years who had recovered from COVID-19.

In its sample, this clone was seen a few times. For the CDR3, the DNA is TGTGCCAGCAGTTGGACAGGCCCCAATGAGCAGTTCTTC. As protein: CASSWTGPNEQFF. This chain uses TRBV6-1 with TRBJ2-1, with 7 bases aligning to TRBD1. Germline lookup yields CDR1 MNHNS and CDR2 SASEGT. V lost 5 bases, J lost 6 bases, and 4 bases stayed unmatched. The CDR3 sequence is 13 residues long.

The chain links TRBV6-4 to TRBJ2-5, with 9 positions matching TRBD2. V shed 1 base, J shed 5 bases, and the junction held 5 bases outside the gene matches. This CDR3 contains 15 residues. The germline V gene encodes CDR1 MRHNA and CDR2 SNTAGT. The CDR3 sequence: CASSDLREGPETQYF. In DNA form, the CDR3 reads TGTGCCAGCAGTGACTTGCGGGAGGGCCCTGAGACCCAGTACTTC.

The CDR3: CSVVGGRKSYEQYF. The DNA for the CDR3 is TGCAGCGTTGTCGGCGGGAGAAAATCCTACGAGCAGTACTTC. This chain connects TRBV29-1 to TRBJ2-7; 7 nucleotides match TRBD2. From germline, CDR1 is SQVTM and CDR2 ANQGSEA. The CDR3 length is 14 residues. After removal of 4 bases from V and 1 base from J, the junction contained 7 bases not matched to a gene.

The DNA of the CDR3 is TGTGCCAGCGCAACCCAGGGGGATGGTTACACTGAAGCTTTCTTT. Encoded protein: CASATQGDGYTEAFF. The chain joins TRBV28 to TRBJ1-1, with 7 bases aligning to TRBD1. V lost 8 bases and J lost 3; bases outside the gene matches: 12. The V gene's germline CDR1 is MDHEN and CDR2 SYDVKM. The CDR3 runs to 15 residues. Using reference TRBV28 and TRBJ1-1 for the parts outside the CDR3, the full variable domain is DVKVTQSSRYLVKRTGEKVFLECVQDMDHENMFWYRQDPGLGLRLIYFSYDVKMKEKGDIPEGYSVSREKKERFSLILESASTNQTSMYLCASATQGDGYTEAFFGQGTRLTVV.

This chain connects TRBV6-2 or TRBV6-3 to TRBJ1-5, with TRBD1 identical over 9 bases. CDR3 size: 14 residues. Losses at the gene ends were 6 bases for V and 7 bases for J; bases not matched to a gene: 7. Germline values: CDR1 MNHEY, CDR2 SVGEGT. The CDR3 DNA sequence: TGTGCCAGCAGCCAAACAGGGGGCGAACAGCCCCAGCATTTT. Amino acid sequence: CASSQTGGEQPQHF.

The rearrangement uses TRBV5-1 and TRBJ1-6; a possible D gene is TRBD1 (5 bases). CDR3 length: 14 amino acids. V was shortened by 0 bases and J by 7 bases, with 8 bases between the two germline ends. The germline gives CDR1 SGHRS, CDR2 YFSETQ. The CDR3, as DNA: TGCGCCAGCAGCTTGGAGGGGTTCAATTCACCCCTCCACTTT. This codes for CASSLEGFNSPLHF.

This clone was seen once. The J gene is TRBJ1-1, the V gene TRBV7-3; no reliable D call. The CDR3 runs to 16 residues. Germline V gene lookup returns CDR1 SGHTA and CDR2 FQGTGA. Trimming stripped 5 bases from V and 4 bases from J, with 20 bases between. CDR3 in DNA: TGTGCCAGCAGCCCCAGTAACGTGGGCCTAGCCACTGAAGCTTTCTTT. It encodes CASSPSNVGLATEAFF. Full variable domain (remainder filled in from reference TRBV7-3 and TRBJ1-1): GAGVSQTPSNKVTEKGKYVELRCDPISGHTALYWYRQSLGQGPEFLIYFQGTGAADDSGLPNDRFFAVRPEGSVSTLKIQRTERGDSAVYLCASSPSNVGLATEAFFGQGTRLTVV.

The gene calls are TRBV7-8 and TRBJ2-6, with D perhaps TRBD1 (6 bases). V lost 6 bases to trimming and J lost 0 bases, with 18 bases between them. CDR1 and CDR2 from the germline V gene are SGHVS and FQNEAQ. The CDR3 length is 18 residues. The CDR3 region has the DNA TGTGCCAGCAGTCGATACAGGGTTCTTTTCTCTGGGGCCAACGTCCTGACTTTC. Translation gives CASSRYRVLFSGANVLTF.

CDR3 region: CASSRDLGQGVAKNIQYF. For the CDR3, the DNA is TGTGCCAGCAGTCGAGACCTGGGACAGGGGGTCGCCAAAAACATTCAGTACTTC. The rearrangement uses TRBV16 and TRBJ2-4; 11 bases align to TRBD1. The CDR3 has 18 residues. Germline V gene data show CDR1 as KGHSY and CDR2 as FQNENV. V lost 6 bases and J lost 1; bases outside the gene matches: 11.

The rearrangement joins TRBV28 to TRBJ2-1; TRBD2 matches 10 bases. Germline values: CDR1 MDHEN, CDR2 SYDVKM. The V gene end was trimmed by 3 bases and the J gene end by 6 bases; junction bases not matched to a gene: 5. This CDR3 is built from 15 residues. As DNA, the CDR3 is TGTGCCAGCAGTTTCGGACTAGCGGCCCTCAATGAGCAGTTCTTC. Its translation: CASSFGLAALNEQFF.

V and J are TRBV29-1 and TRBJ1-5; possible D gene TRBD1, 6 bases. V gave up 6 bases and J gave up 9 bases, with 18 bases separating them. Per the germline V gene, CDR1 is SQVTM and CDR2 is ANQGSEA. The CDR3 is 13 residues long. The CDR3 coding sequence is TGCAGCGTCTCGGACAGATTCAAATGGCCCCAGCATTTT. It specifies CSVSDRFKWPQHF.

In the case of this clone: Other nucleotide sequences in the sample specify the same CDR3. The chain has TRBV12-3 or TRBV12-4 and TRBJ2-7; D perhaps matches TRBD2 (6 bases). The CDR3 sequence is 11 residues long. Trimming pared 5 bases from V and 6 bases from J, leaving 8 bases between. In nucleotides, the CDR3 is TGTGCCAGCAGTCCCGGGGGCGAGCAGTACTTC. Translation gives CASSPGGEQYF.

The chain combines TRBV19 with TRBJ1-5; the match to TRBD1 covers 10 bases. Germline trimming cut 6 bases from V and 5 bases from J; bases unmatched to any gene: 10. CDR3 size: 16 residues. Per the germline V gene, CDR1 is LNHDA and CDR2 is SQIVND (reference sequence). CDR3: CASRSTGGMGDQPQHF. The CDR3 coding sequence is TGTGCCAGTAGATCGACAGGGGGCATGGGAGATCAGCCCCAGCATTTT.

The V call is TRBV19, the J call TRBJ2-7; D possibly corresponds to TRBD2 (5 bases). The CDR3 extends over 13 amino acids. Trimming took 10 bases from V and 7 from J, leaving 20 bases between them. CDR1 and CDR2 (germline): LNHDA, SQIVND (reference sequence). This chain's CDR3 is CATRGPHPREQYF. In nucleotides, the CDR3 is TGTGCCACTCGCGGGCCCCACCCCCGGGAGCAGTACTTC.

The DNA for the CDR3 is TGCAGTGCTAGTATAAGGGTCCCCGCAACGAGGGGCAATCAGCCCCAGCATTTT. It codes for CSASIRVPATRGNQPQHF. The rearrangement links TRBV20-1 to TRBJ1-5; D is unclear. CDR1 and CDR2 from the germline V gene are DFQATT and SNEGSKA (reference sequence). CDR3 length: 18 residues. Trimming took off 3 bases at V and 2 bases at J, with 23 bases between the two ends.

The chain links TRBV28 to TRBJ2-1, with D possibly TRBD2 on 7 matching bases. Per the germline V gene, CDR1 is MDHEN and CDR2 is SYDVKM. This CDR3 is built from 15 residues. The V end lost 6 bases, the J end lost 8 bases, and 20 bases lay between the germline ends. CDR3 sequence reads: CASSTGGGKGYEQFF. The DNA of the CDR3 is TGTGCCAGCAGCACGGGGGGCGGGAAAGGGTATGAGCAGTTCTTC.

This clone was counted a single time. This chain joins TRBV9 and TRBJ2-5; TRBD1 is a possible D gene (5 bases). Germline V lookup: CDR1 SGDLS, CDR2 YYNGEE. This CDR3 is 13 amino acids long. V was pared by 3 bases and J by 2 bases, with 8 bases between. CDR3 residues: CASSGRQQETQYF. The CDR3 bases are TGTGCCAGCAGCGGCAGACAGCAAGAGACCCAGTACTTC.

This chain uses TRBV12-3 or TRBV12-4 with TRBJ2-7; perhaps TRBD1 as D (5 bases). The V end was cut by 1 base, the J end by 7 bases, with 8 bases between. This CDR3 comprises 12 residues. CDR3 amino acids: CASSLEGFEQYF. The CDR3, as DNA: TGTGCCAGCAGTTTAGAGGGGTTTGAGCAGTACTTC.

This clone was detected only once. The rearrangement joins TRBV6-5 to TRBJ2-2; tentatively, D is TRBD1 (6 bases). The V gene's germline CDR1 is MNHEY and CDR2 SVGAGI. The CDR3 consists of 14 residues. The V end was cut by 6 bases, the J end by 7 bases, with 15 bases between. The chain's CDR3 is CASRNRAWGGELFF. DNA of the CDR3: TGTGCCAGCAGGAACAGGGCTTGGGGCGGGGAGCTGTTTTTT.

The rearrangement joins TRBV27 to TRBJ1-5, with 8 bases identical to TRBD1. The CDR3 has 17 residues. V lost 5 bases to trimming and J lost 6 bases; unmatched junction nucleotides: 15. From germline, CDR1 is MNHEY and CDR2 SMNVEV (reference sequence). CDR3 nucleotide sequence: TGTGCCAGCAGTCCTCGCCCACATCCAGGGGGCATTCAGCCCCAGCATTTT. Protein product: CASSPRPHPGGIQPQHF.

CDR3 protein: CASSSGQGRRSPLHF. The DNA for the CDR3 is TGCGCCAGCAGCTCGGGACAGGGGCGGAGGTCACCCCTCCACTTT. The chain employs TRBV5-1 and TRBJ1-6; TRBD1 matches 10 bases. The ends lost 3 bases at V and 10 bases at J; junction bases unmatched: 7. CDR1 is SGHRS, CDR2 YFSETQ, per germline. This CDR3 has 15 amino acids.

This chain connects TRBV11-3 to TRBJ1-1; 8 nucleotides line up with TRBD1. This CDR3 has 20 residues. CDR1 and CDR2 from the germline V gene are SGHNT and YENEEA. V lost 0 bases, J lost 0 bases, and 15 bases stayed unmatched. The CDR3 nucleotides read TGTGCCAGCAGCTTAGATCGGACCAGGACAGGGAGGAAGGTGAACACTGAAGCTTTCTTT. Translation gives CASSLDRTRTGRKVNTEAFF.

On this clone: The same CDR3 arises from other DNA sequences in this sample as well. The J gene is TRBJ2-1, the V gene TRBV18, with D perhaps matching TRBD2 (5 bases). Germline CDR1 KGHSH, CDR2 LQKENI. The CDR3 is 16 residues long. Between the trimmed V and J ends, which lost 3 bases and 0 bases, there was a span of 12 bases. The chain's CDR3 is CASSPLAPSSYNEQFF. The CDR3 DNA follows: TGTGCCAGCTCACCCCTAGCCCCCAGCTCCTACAATGAGCAGTTCTTC.

V is TRBV6-5 and J is TRBJ1-1; D is possibly TRBD1 (5 bases). The V end lost 6 bases, the J end lost 10 bases, and 21 bases lay between the germline ends. Germline assignment: CDR1 MNHEY and CDR2 SVGAGI. The CDR3 is 14 residues long. This CDR3 is CASSTGGRGWRAFF. For the CDR3, the DNA is TGTGCCAGCAGCACTGGGGGGAGGGGATGGCGAGCTTTCTTT.

V is TRBV11-3 and J is TRBJ2-5; 9 bases match TRBD2. The CDR3 totals 15 residues. Unmatched junction bases numbered 9, after V lost 5 bases and J lost 5 bases. The germline V gene has CDR1 SGHNT and CDR2 YENEEA. In nucleotides, the CDR3 is TGTGCCAGCAGCCTACGGACTAGCGTCGGGGAGACCCAGTACTTC. This gives the protein CASSLRTSVGETQYF.